This TCR beta chain is drawn from a study of T cells in Graves' hyperthyroidism and ophthalmopathy. Template material for amplifying TCR beta CDR3 regions consisted of RNA transcripts. TCR CDR3 regions were first amplified by RT-PCR with HTBI primers. TCRdb processed the multiplex PCR reads anew with MiXCR; each CDR3 protein has one entry. Among more than 650,000 distinct CDR3 sequences listed, 12% to 15% were seen once. This clonotype came up many times. V was cut by 2 bases and J by 2 bases, with 19 bases left in between. Per germline, CDR1 MNHNS and CDR2 SASEGT. The CDR3 has 17 residues. The sequenced sample consisted of blood. The sequence was collected from a woman aged 18-29 years with Graves' hyperthyroidism. The V and J genes are TRBV6-1 and TRBJ2-7; D may be TRBD1 (6 bases). The CDR3 nucleotides are TGTGCCAGCAGTGAACCTACCAGGGGAGCACCGACCTACGAGCAGTACTTC. It yields the protein CASSEPTRGAPTYEQYF.